The 22 T cell receptor beta chains given below trace back to one sample, sequenced in a study of shared clonotypes between healthy human individuals. TCRdb's copy holds only in-frame clones and misses some; the assay was immunoSEQ multiplex PCR. The sample includes around 1,000,000 clones, 70% to 80% seen only once; the top ten take roughly 0.82%. The sequenced sample consisted of memory CD4+ T cells from PBMCs. The subset is: CD45RA-negative fraction. The source is a man younger than 35 in good health. Some clones in this sample may be carry-over from other donors' samples.

This chain links TRBV28 with TRBJ2-3, with 8 bases matching TRBD1. Germline loops: CDR1 MDHEN, CDR2 SYDVKM. The CDR3 is 14 amino acids. The V and J ends lost 6 bases and 6 bases, in that order; junction bases with no gene match: 8. The CDR3 loop reads CASSTSRGLDTQYF. The CDR3 DNA is TGTGCCAGCAGCACGAGCAGGGGGCTGGATACGCAGTATTTT. Full variable domain (rest looked up from reference TRBV28 and TRBJ2-3): DVKVTQSSRYLVKRTGEKVFLECVQDMDHENMFWYRQDPGLGLRLIYFSYDVKMKEKGDIPEGYSVSREKKERFSLILESASTNQTSMYLCASSTSRGLDTQYFGPGTRLTVL.

The CDR3 DNA is TGTGCCAGCAGTTACAGAGGGCCGGCATACGAGCAGTACTTC. Encoded protein: CASSYRGPAYEQYF. The chain employs TRBV6-6 and TRBJ2-7; a possible D gene is TRBD2 (5 bases). Trimming took off 2 bases at V and 4 bases at J, with 12 bases between the two ends. The CDR3 extends over 14 amino acids. CDR1 MNHNY and CDR2 SVGAGI come from the germline V gene (reference sequence).

The chain links TRBV18 to TRBJ2-7, with D uncertain. Trimming stripped 3 bases from V and 3 bases from J, with 15 bases between. The CDR3 spans 15 residues. CDR1 and CDR2 from the germline V gene are KGHSH and LQKENI. The CDR3 loop reads CASSPLLSVDYEQYF. As DNA, the CDR3 is TGTGCCAGCTCACCGCTGCTTTCGGTAGACTACGAGCAGTACTTC.

The CDR3 loop reads CASRDSYLQYF. CDR3 sequence (DNA): TGTGCCAGCAGGGACAGTTATCTTCAGTACTTC. The V and J genes are TRBV2 and TRBJ2-4; D is possibly TRBD1 (6 bases). CDR1 is SNHLY and CDR2 is FYNNEI in the germline V gene. The CDR3 has 11 residues. V lost 6 bases and J 11 bases, leaving 11 bases between the germline ends. The whole variable domain, filled in from reference TRBV2 and TRBJ2-4, reads EPEVTQTPSHQVTQMGQEVILRCVPISNHLYFYWYRQILGQKVEFLVSFYNNEISEKSEIFDDQFSVERPDGSNFTLKIRSTKLEDSAMYFCASRDSYLQYFGAGTRLSVL.

The V and J genes are TRBV28 and TRBJ2-7, with 11 nucleotides matching TRBD2. The CDR3 length is 14 residues. Per the germline V gene, CDR1 is MDHEN and CDR2 is SYDVKM. Unmatched junction bases numbered 7, after V lost 8 bases and J lost 4 bases. The CDR3 loop reads CASFPSGRSYEQYF. CDR3 DNA sequence: TGTGCCAGCTTTCCTAGCGGGAGGAGTTACGAGCAGTACTTC.

Regarding this clone: Other DNA sequences in this specimen translate into the identical CDR3. The chain employs TRBV5-5 and TRBJ1-2; D not resolved. Germline V CDR1 and CDR2: SGHKS, YYEKEE (reference sequence). V dropped 1 base and J dropped 7 bases, with 5 bases sitting between them. This CDR3 region has 11 residues. The CDR3: CASSLTFGYTF. The CDR3 bases are TGTGCCAGCAGCTTGACGTTTGGCTACACCTTC.

This clone has a single count. V is TRBV5-8 and J is TRBJ1-1; TRBD1 matches at 7 bases. The CDR3 extends over 14 amino acids. Germline V gene lookup returns CDR1 SGHTS and CDR2 YDEGEE. The junction had 7 bases not matched to a gene; V was cut back by 4 bases and J by 4 bases. CDR3 nucleotides: TGTGCCAGCAGCCCCGGGCAGGGGGGCACTGAAGCTTTCTTT. Amino acids: CASSPGQGGTEAFF. The full variable domain, rest sourced from reference TRBV5-8 and TRBJ1-1, is EAGVTQSPTHLIKTRGQQATLRCSPISGHTSVYWYQQALGLGLQFLLWYDEGEERNRGNFPPRFSGRQFPNYSSELNVNALELEDSALYLCASSPGQGGTEAFFGQGTRLTVV.

As concerns this clone: This sequence is one base from a far larger clone and is likely a read error. At the DNA level, this CDR3 is encoded by other sequences in the same sample as well. This chain joins TRBV9 and TRBJ1-1, with D unclear. This CDR3 contains 15 residues. V was cut by 0 bases and J by 0 bases, with 9 bases left in between. Germline V gives CDR1 SGDLS, CDR2 YYNGEE. The CDR3 reads CASSVGGAVNTEAFF. CDR3 DNA: TGTGCCAGCAGCGTAGGGGGAGCGGTGAACACTGAAGCTTTCTTT.

The V gene is TRBV27, the J gene TRBJ2-6, with 8 bases lining up with TRBD1. The germline V gene encodes CDR1 MNHEY and CDR2 SMNVEV (reference sequence). CDR3 length equals 16 residues. Trimming cost V 6 bases and J 0 bases; bases outside gene matches: 4. CDR3 in DNA: TGTGCCAGCAGACAGGGGGGCCCCTCTGGGGCCAACGTCCTGACTTTC. This sequence encodes CASRQGGPSGANVLTF.

This chain connects TRBV6-5 to TRBJ1-2, with 8 bases matching TRBD1. The germline V gene has CDR1 MNHEY and CDR2 SVGAGI. CDR3 length: 13 amino acids. J gave up 8 bases and V 6 bases, and 8 bases lay outside the gene matches. Here the CDR3 reads CASSWDRTAGYTF. CDR3 DNA: TGTGCCAGCAGCTGGGACAGGACGGCGGGCTACACCTTC.

The chain is built from TRBV2 and TRBJ1-4; D possibly corresponds to TRBD1 (6 bases). Germline lookup yields CDR1 SNHLY and CDR2 FYNNEI. Deletions cut 2 bases from V and 6 bases from J, with 13 bases between. This CDR3 contains 15 residues. The CDR3 DNA is TGTGCCAGCAGTGAAAGCCGAGGGACACATGAAAAACTGTTTTTT. Protein product: CASSESRGTHEKLFF.

The V and J genes are TRBV28 and TRBJ2-7, with 8 bases matching TRBD1. Germline V CDR1 and CDR2: MDHEN, SYDVKM. Germline trimming cut 2 bases from V and 6 bases from J; bases unmatched to any gene: 12. The length of the CDR3 is 16 residues. For the CDR3, the DNA is TGTGCCAGCAGTTTAATAGCAGGGGGCGGTAAAGGCGAGCAGTACTTC. Translation: CASSLIAGGGKGEQYF.

The chain links TRBV5-6 to TRBJ2-5; D is unclear. The CDR3 extends over 14 amino acids. Germline assignment: CDR1 SGHDT and CDR2 YYEEEE. The ends were cut back, 3 bases at V and 3 bases at J, with 12 bases in the middle. CDR3 nucleotide sequence: TGTGCCAGCAGCTCGTCACATAGTGAAGAGACCCAGTACTTC. Protein: CASSSSHSEETQYF.

The J gene is TRBJ1-2, the V gene TRBV6-1, with D possibly matching TRBD1 (5 bases). CDR3 length equals 14 residues. CDR1 is MNHNS and CDR2 is SASEGT in the germline V gene. The ends were cut back, 6 bases at V and 0 bases at J, with 11 bases in the middle. CDR3 sequence: CASSPRVSNYGYTF. The CDR3 DNA is TGTGCCAGCAGCCCCAGGGTCTCTAACTATGGCTACACCTTC.

Worth noting for this clone: In the same sample, other DNA sequences code for this CDR3. The DNA of the CDR3 is TGCGCCAGCAGCCCACGTGTAGCGGCTTCCACAGATACGCAGTATTTT. Its protein is CASSPRVAASTDTQYF. The chain is built from TRBV4-1 and TRBJ2-3; D is possibly TRBD2 (6 bases). Germline CDR1 reads MGHRA; CDR2 reads YSYEKL. The V end lost 4 bases, the J end lost 2 bases, and 16 bases lay between the germline ends. The CDR3 is made up of 16 amino acids.

The V gene is TRBV7-9, the J gene TRBJ2-3; 7 nucleotides align to TRBD1. V was pared by 5 bases and J by 0 bases, with 5 bases of the junction left unmatched. Per the germline V gene, CDR1 is SEHNR and CDR2 is FQNEAQ (reference sequence). The CDR3 covers 15 residues. The CDR3 DNA reads TGTGCCAGCAGCCCCGGACAGGAGAGCACAGATACGCAGTATTTT. This encodes CASSPGQESTDTQYF.

The V gene is TRBV7-8, the J gene TRBJ1-2; the match to TRBD1 covers 8 bases. The germline CDR1 and CDR2 sequences are SGHVS and FQNEAQ. CDR3 length: 15 amino acids. V was pared by 6 bases and J by 0 bases, with 6 bases of the junction left unmatched. In DNA form, the CDR3 reads TGTGCCAGCAGATCTGGGACAGGATCTAACTATGGCTACACCTTC. As protein: CASRSGTGSNYGYTF.

The V and J genes are TRBV6-5 and TRBJ1-2; 10 nucleotides align to TRBD1. Germline V gives CDR1 MNHEY, CDR2 SVGAGI. V dropped 6 bases and J dropped 4; count of bases not matched to a gene: 5. The length of the CDR3 is 14 residues. CDR3 DNA sequence: TGTGCCAGCAGAAAGGGACAGGGGATCTATGGCTACACCTTC. Protein: CASRKGQGIYGYTF.

The rearrangement joins TRBV5-1 to TRBJ1-1, with D possibly being TRBD1 (5 bases). The length of the CDR3 is 14 residues. Per germline, CDR1 SGHRS and CDR2 YFSETQ. V was clipped by 2 bases and J by 5 bases, with 13 bases between them. CDR3 sequence: CASSFGGRQTEAFF. CDR3 coding DNA: TGCGCCAGCAGCTTCGGGGGGAGGCAAACTGAAGCTTTCTTT.

This chain joins TRBV28 and TRBJ1-1; weak D call: TRBD1 (5 bases). With 1 base removed from V and 5 bases from J, the gap between germline ends came to 20 bases. CDR1 is MDHEN and CDR2 is SYDVKM in the germline V gene. This CDR3 is built from 17 residues. CDR3 region: CASSLLRRGARGTEAFF. For the CDR3, the DNA is TGTGCCAGCAGTTTATTACGTCGAGGGGCACGGGGGACTGAAGCTTTCTTT.

The CDR3 DNA sequence: TGCGCCAGCAGCTTGGCACTAGCGGGAGGGGTGGAGACCCAGTACTTC. It encodes CASSLALAGGVETQYF. The rearrangement joins TRBV5-1 to TRBJ2-5, with TRBD2 matching over 13 bases. CDR1 is SGHRS, CDR2 YFSETQ, per germline. V was pared by 0 bases and J by 5 bases, with 4 bases of the junction left unmatched. This CDR3 region has 16 residues.

The chain is built from TRBV7-3 and TRBJ2-1, with a possible D match to TRBD1 (6 bases). In germline, CDR1 is SGHTA, CDR2 FQGTGA. The CDR3 covers 14 residues. V was cut by 4 bases and J by 5 bases, with 12 bases left in between. This chain's CDR3 is CASSSGTYNNEQFF. CDR3 nucleotide sequence: TGTGCCAGCAGCTCTGGGACATACAACAATGAGCAGTTCTTC.